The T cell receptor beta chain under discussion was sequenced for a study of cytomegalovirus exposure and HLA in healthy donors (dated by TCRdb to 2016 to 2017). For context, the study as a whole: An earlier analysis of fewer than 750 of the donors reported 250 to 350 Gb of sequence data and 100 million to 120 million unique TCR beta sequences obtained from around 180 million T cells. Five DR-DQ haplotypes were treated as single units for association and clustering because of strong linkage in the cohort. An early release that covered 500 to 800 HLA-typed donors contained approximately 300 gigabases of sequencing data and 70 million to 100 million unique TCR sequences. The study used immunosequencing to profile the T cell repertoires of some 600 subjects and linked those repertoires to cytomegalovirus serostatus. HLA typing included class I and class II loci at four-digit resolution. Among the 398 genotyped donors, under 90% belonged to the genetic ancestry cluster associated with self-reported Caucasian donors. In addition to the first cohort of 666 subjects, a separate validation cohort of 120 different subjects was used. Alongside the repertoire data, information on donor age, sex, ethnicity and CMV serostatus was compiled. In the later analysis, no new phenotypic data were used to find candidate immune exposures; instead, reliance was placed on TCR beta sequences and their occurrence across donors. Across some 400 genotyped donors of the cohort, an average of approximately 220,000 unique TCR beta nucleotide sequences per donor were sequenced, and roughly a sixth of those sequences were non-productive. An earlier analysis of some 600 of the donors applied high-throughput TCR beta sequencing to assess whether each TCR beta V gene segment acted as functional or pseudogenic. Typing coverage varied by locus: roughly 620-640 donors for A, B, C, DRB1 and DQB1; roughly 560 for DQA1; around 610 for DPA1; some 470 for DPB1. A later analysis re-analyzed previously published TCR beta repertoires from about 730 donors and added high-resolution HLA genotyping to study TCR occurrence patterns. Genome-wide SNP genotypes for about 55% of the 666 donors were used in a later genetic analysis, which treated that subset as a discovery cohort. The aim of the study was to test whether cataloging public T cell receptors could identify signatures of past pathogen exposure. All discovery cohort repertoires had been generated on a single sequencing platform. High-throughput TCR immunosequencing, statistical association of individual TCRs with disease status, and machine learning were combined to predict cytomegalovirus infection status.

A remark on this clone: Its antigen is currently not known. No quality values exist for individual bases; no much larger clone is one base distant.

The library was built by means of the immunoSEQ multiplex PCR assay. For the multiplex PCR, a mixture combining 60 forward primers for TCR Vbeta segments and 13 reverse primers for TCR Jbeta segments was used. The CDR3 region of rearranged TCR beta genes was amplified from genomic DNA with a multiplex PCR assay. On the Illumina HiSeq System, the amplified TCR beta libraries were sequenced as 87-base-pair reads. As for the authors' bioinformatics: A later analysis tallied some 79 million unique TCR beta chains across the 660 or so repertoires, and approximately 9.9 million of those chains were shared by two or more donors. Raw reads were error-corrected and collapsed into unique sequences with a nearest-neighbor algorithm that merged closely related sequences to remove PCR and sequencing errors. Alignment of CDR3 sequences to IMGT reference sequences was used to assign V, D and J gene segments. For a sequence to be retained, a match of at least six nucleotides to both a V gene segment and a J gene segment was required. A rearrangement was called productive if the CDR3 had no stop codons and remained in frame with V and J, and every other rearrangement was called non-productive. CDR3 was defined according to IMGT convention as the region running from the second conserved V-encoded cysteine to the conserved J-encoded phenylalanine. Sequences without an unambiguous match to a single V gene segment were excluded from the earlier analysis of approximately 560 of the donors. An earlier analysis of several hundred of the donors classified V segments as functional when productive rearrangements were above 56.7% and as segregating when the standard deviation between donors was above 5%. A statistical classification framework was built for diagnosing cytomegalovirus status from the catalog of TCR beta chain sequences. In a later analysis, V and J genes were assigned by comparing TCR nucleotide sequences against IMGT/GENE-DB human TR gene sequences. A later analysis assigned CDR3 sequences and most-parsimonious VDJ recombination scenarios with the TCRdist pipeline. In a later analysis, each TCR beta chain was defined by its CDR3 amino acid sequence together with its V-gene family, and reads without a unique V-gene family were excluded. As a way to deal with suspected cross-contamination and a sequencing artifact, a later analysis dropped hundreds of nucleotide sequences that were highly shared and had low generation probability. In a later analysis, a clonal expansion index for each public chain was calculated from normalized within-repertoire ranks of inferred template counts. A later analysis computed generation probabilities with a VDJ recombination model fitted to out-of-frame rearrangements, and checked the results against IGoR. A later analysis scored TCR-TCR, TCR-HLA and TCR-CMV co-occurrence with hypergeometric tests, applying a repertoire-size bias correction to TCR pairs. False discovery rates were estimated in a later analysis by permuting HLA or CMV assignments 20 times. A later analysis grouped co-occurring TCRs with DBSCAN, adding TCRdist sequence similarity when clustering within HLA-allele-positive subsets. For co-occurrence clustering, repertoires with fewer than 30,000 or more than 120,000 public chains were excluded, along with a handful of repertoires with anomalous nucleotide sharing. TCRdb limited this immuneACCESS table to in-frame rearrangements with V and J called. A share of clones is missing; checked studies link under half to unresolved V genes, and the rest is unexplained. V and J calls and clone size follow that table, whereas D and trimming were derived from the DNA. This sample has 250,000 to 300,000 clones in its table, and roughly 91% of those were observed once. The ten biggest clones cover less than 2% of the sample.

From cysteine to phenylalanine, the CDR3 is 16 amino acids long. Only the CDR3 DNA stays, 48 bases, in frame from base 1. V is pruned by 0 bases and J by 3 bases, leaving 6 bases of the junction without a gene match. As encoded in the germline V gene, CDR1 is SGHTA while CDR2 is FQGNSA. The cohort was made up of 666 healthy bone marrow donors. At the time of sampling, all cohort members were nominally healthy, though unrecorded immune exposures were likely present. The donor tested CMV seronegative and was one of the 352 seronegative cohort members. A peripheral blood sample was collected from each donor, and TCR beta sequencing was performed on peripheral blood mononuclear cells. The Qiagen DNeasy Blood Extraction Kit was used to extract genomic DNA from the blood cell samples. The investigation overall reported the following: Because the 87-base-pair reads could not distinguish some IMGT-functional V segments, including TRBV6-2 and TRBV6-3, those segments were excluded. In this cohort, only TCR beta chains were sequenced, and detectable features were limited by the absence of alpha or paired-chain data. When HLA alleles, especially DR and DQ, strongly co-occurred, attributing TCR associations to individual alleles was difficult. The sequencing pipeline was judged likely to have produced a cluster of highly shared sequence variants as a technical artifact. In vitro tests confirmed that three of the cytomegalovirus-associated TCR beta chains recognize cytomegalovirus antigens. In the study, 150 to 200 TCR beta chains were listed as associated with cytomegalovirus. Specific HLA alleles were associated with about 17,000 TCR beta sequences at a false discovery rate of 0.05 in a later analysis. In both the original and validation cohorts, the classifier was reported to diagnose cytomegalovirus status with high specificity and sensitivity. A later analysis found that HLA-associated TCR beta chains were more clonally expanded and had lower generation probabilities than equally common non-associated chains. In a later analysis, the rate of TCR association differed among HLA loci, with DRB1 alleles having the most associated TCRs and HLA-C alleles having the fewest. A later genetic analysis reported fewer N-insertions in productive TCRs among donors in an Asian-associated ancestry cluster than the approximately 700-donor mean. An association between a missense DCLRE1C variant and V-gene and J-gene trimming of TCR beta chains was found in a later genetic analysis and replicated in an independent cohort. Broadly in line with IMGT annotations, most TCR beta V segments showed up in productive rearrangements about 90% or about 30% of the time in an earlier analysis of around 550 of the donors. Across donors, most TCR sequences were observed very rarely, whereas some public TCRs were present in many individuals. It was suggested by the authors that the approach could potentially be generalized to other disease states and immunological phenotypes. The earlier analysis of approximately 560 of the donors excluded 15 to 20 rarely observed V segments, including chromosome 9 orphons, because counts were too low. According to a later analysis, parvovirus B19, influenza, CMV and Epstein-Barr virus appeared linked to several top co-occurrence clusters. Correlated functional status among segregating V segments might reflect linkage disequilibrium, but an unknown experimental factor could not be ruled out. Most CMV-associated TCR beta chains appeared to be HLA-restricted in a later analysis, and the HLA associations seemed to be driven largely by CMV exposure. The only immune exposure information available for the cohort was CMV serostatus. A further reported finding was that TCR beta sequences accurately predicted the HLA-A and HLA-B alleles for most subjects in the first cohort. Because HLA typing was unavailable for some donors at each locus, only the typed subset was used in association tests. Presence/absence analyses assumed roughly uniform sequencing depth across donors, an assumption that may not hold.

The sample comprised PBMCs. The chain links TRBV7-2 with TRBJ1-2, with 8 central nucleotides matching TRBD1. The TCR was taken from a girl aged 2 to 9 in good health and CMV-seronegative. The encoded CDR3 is CASSLARTGIDYGYTF. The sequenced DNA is TGTGCCAGCAGCTTAGCTCGGACAGGGATAGACTATGGCTACACCTTC.